Detailed here is one TCR beta chain. This entry belongs to a study of blood T cell repertoires in COVID-19. About the research overall: The study drew acute and convalescent COVID-19 samples from the United States, Italy and Spain.

The CDR3 contains 14 residues. V was pared by 6 bases and J by 4 bases, with 15 bases between. Germline lookup yields CDR1 LNHDA and CDR2 SQIVND (reference sequence). Authors' analysis steps: Scientists estimated how many nucleated cells there were by amplifying reference gene primers. Here immunoSEQ multiplex PCR was the method, and the copy in TCRdb shows in-frame clones only, minus some. That table supplies the V and J calls and clone size; D and trimming were determined from the DNA. The sample comprises under 300,000 clones, over 75% of which are singletons, and roughly 1.9% rests with the top ten.

This chain links TRBV19 with TRBJ1-2; perhaps TRBD1 as D (6 bases). Sample: peripheral blood. The origin of this receptor is a man under 40 who had recovered from COVID-19. CDR3 region: CASSRQVDFYGYTF. The CDR3 DNA reads as TGTGCCAGTAGCCGACAGGTCGACTTCTATGGCTACACCTTC.